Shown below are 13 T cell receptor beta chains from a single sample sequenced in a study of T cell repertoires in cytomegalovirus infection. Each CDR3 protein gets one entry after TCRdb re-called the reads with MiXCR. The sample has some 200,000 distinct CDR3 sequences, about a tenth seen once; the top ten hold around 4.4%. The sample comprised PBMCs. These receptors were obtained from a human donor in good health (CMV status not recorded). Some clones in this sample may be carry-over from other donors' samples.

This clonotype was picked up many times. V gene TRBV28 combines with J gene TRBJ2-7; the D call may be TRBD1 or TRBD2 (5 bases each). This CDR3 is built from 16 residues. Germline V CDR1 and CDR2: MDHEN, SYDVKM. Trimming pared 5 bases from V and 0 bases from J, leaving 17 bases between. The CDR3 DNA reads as TGTGCCAGCAGTCCCCTCGGGGACGGAAGCTCCTACGAGCAGTACTTC. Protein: CASSPLGDGSSYEQYF.

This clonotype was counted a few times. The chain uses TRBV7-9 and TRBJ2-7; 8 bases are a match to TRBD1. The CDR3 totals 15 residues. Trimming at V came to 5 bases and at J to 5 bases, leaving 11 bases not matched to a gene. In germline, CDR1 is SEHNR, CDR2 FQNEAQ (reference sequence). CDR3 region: CASSPKTGVWDEQYF. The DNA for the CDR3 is TGTGCCAGCAGCCCAAAGACAGGGGTGTGGGACGAGCAGTACTTC.

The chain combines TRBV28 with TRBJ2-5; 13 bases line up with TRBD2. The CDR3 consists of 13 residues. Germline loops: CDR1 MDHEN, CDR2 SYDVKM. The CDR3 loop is CGTSGGPQETQYF. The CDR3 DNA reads TGTGGGACTAGCGGGGGCCCCCAAGAGACCCAGTACTTC.

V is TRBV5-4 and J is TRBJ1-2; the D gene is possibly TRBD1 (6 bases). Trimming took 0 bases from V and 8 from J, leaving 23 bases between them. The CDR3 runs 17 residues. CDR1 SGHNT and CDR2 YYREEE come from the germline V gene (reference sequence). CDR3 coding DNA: TGTGCCAGCAGCTTGGGTAATACAGGGATGGCGAGTAAGGGCTACACCTTC. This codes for CASSLGNTGMASKGYTF.

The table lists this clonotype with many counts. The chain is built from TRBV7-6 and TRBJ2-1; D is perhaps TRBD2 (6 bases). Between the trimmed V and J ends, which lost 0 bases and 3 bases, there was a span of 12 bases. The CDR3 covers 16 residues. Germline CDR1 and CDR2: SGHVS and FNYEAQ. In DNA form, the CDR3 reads TGTGCCAGCAGCTTAGCTTCCGGGGGATTCTACAATGAGCAGTTCTTC. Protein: CASSLASGGFYNEQFF.

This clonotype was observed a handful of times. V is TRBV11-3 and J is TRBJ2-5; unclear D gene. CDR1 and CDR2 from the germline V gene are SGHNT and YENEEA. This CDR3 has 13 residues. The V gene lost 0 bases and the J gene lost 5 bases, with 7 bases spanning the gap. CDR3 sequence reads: CASSLDPEETQYF. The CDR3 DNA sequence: TGTGCCAGCAGCTTAGATCCTGAGGAGACCCAGTACTTC.

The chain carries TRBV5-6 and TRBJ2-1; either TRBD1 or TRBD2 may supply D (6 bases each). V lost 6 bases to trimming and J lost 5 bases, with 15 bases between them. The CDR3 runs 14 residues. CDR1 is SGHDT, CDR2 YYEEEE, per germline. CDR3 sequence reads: CASNRGGSNNEQFF. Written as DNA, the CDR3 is TGTGCCAGCAACCGAGGGGGGTCCAACAATGAGCAGTTCTTC.

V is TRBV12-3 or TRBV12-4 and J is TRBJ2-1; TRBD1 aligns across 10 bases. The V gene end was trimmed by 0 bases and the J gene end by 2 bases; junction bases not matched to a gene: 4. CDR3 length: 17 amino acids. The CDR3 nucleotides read TGTGCCAGCAGTTTAGCGACAGGGGGCTTTACCTACAATGAGCAGTTCTTC. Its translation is CASSLATGGFTYNEQFF.

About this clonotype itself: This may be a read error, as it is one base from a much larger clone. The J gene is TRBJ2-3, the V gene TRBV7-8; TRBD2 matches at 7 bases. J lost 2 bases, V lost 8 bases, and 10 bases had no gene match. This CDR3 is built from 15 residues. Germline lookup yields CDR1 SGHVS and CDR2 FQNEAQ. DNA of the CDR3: TGTGCCAGCTGGGGGGGGGTGGGAGTCACAGATACGCAGTATTTT. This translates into CASWGGVGVTDTQYF.

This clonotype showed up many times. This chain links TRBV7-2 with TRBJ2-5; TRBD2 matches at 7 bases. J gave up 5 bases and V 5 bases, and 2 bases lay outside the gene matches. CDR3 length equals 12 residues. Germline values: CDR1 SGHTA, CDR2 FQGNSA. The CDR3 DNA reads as TGTGCCAGCAGCCGACTAGCCGAGACCCAGTACTTC. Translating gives CASSRLAETQYF.

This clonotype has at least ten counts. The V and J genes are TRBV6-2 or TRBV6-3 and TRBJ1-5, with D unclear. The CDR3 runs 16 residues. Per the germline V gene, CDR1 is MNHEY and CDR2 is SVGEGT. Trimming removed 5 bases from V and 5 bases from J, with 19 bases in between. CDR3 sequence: CASSGPREGPHQPQHF. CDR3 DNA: TGTGCCAGCAGTGGGCCCCGAGAGGGTCCCCATCAGCCCCAGCATTTT.

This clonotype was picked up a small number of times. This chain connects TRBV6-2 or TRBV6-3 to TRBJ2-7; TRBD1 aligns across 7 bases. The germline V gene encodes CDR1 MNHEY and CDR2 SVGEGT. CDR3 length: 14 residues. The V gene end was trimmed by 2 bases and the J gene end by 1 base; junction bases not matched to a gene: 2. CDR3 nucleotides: TGTGCCAGCAGTTACCCGGGACAGTCCTACGAGCAGTACTTC. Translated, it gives CASSYPGQSYEQYF.

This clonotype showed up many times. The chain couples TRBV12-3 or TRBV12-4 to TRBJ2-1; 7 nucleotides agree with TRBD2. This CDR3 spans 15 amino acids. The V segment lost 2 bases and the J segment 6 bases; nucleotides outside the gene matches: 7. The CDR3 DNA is TGTGCCAGCAGTTTAAGGCGGGAGAGGGGCAATGAGCAGTTCTTC. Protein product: CASSLRRERGNEQFF.